The T cell receptor (beta chain) described here comes from a study of blood T cell repertoires in COVID-19. Overall study context: The United States, Italy and Spain supplied acute and convalescent COVID-19 samples. Sample material is recorded as cDNA or gDNA derived from T cells, B-cell-depleted T cells, or PBMCs.

Per the study methods: It was from reference gene primer amplification that nucleated cell counts were estimated. Assay: immunoSEQ multiplex PCR; the TCRdb copy retains only in-frame clones and omits some. From that table come the V and J calls and clone size; the DNA was used to work out D and trimming. The sample holds approximately 130,000 clones, more than 75% seen once. The CDR3 is made up of 13 amino acids. V lost 1 base and J lost 4, with 5 bases in between. This clone was recorded many times. The receptor was isolated from a man aged 60 to 75 with acute or convalescent COVID-19. Sequencing was carried out using peripheral blood. The chain has TRBV12-3 or TRBV12-4 and TRBJ1-3, with unresolved D. In DNA, the CDR3 is TGTGCCAGCAGTTTAGGCGCAGGAAACACCATATATTTT. Translated, it gives CASSLGAGNTIYF.